This TCR beta chain comes out of a study of response to subunit inactivated influenza vaccine. TCRdb used MiXCR to reprocess the RT-PCR reads, holding one entry per CDR3 protein. The data show 600,000 to 850,000 distinct CDR3 sequences, around 13% seen once. V lost 0 bases and J lost 6, with 7 bases in between. Germline CDR1 reads SGHDT; CDR2 reads YYEEEE. This CDR3 is 12 amino acids long. This TCR came from a man between 50 and 59 years old who received an inactivated influenza vaccine. The chain links TRBV5-6 to TRBJ2-7; D is ambiguous. The sample consisted of PBMCs from blood, taken less than 15 days before vaccination. DNA of the CDR3: TGTGCCAGCAGCTTGGGGGTGGCCGAGCAGTACTTC. Translation gives CASSLGVAEQYF.